Sequencing of this T cell receptor beta chain was carried out in a study of blood T cell repertoires in COVID-19. Study information: Some COVID-19 samples were acute and others convalescent; all came from the United States, Italy and Spain.

In the original workflow: From reference gene primer amplification, estimates of nucleated cell counts were derived. The method was immunoSEQ multiplex PCR; TCRdb's version includes in-frame clones alone and lacks a portion of them. V and J calls and clone size are those listed in that table; D and trimming were worked out from the DNA. Of 250,000 to 350,000 clones detected, approximately 87% appear once; the ten largest clones hold less than 3.5%. This CDR3 has 15 residues. V shed 7 bases and J 4 bases; nucleotides not matched to a gene: 10. Germline loops: CDR1 SGHRS, CDR2 YFSETQ. This chain uses TRBV5-1 with TRBJ2-3; TRBD2 aligns across 9 bases. This TCR came from a woman younger than 45 with COVID-19, enrolled during active disease. Sequencing used peripheral blood. The chain's CDR3 is CASGYVSGSADTQYF. For the CDR3, the DNA is TGCGCCAGCGGCTACGTTAGCGGGAGTGCAGATACGCAGTATTTT.